The clone carrying this T cell receptor beta chain was seen repeatedly, ten times or more. What it binds is unknown. The germline gives CDR1 DFQATT, CDR2 SNEGSKA (reference sequence). CDR3 size: 16 residues. V lost 5 bases, J lost 9 bases, and 26 bases lay in between. This sample is part of a study of neurological immune-mediated disorders. Study findings and constraints: Patients with HTLV-1-associated myelopathy had the highest level of TCR clonal expansion, whereas patients with multiple sclerosis had the lowest level, falling beneath the level found in healthy controls. When the repertoires were grouped phylogenetically, those of 18 of the 34 multiple sclerosis patients came together in a single cluster of related CDR3 sequences, which points to a possible repertoire-level signature.

Template-switch 5'RACE cDNA synthesis added a 10-nucleotide unique molecular identifier. In TCRdb, the 5' RACE reads were re-called with MiXCR into one record per CDR3 protein. The sample shows around 55,000 distinct CDR3 sequences, 4% of them seen only once. The genes are TRBV20-1 and TRBJ2-1; the D gene could be TRBD1 or TRBD2 (6 bases each). The sequence derives from a woman aged 35 to 49 with multiple sclerosis. Specimen: CD4+ T cells from blood. CDR3 region: CSAGVGGLSEESEQFF. CDR3 sequence (DNA): TGCAGTGCTGGGGTAGGGGGACTCTCCGAGGAAAGTGAGCAGTTCTTC.